The TCR beta chain under discussion was sequenced for a study of OX40 agonist ivuxolimab in advanced cancers. Here immunoSEQ multiplex PCR was the method, and the copy in TCRdb shows in-frame clones only, minus some. The repertoire consists of tens of thousands of clones, with approximately 90% occurring once and the leading ten covering around 1.8%. Collection of blood occurred at baseline, at cycle 4 day 1, and at cycle 7 day 1. This CDR3 is 13 amino acids long. Trimming stripped 6 bases from V and 5 bases from J, with 13 bases between. Germline loops: CDR1 MRHNA, CDR2 SNTAGT. V and J are TRBV6-4 and TRBJ1-1; no definite D call. The source material was CD4+ or CD8+ T cells sorted from blood, sampled in a trial of the OX40 agonist ivuxolimab. The clonotype originates from an adult with an advanced solid tumor such as melanoma, head and neck, liver or kidney cancer. In DNA form, the CDR3 reads TGTGCCAGCAGAGCGGGCGCGGGGACTGAAGCTTTCTTT. Translated, it gives CASRAGAGTEAFF.